This TCR beta chain was recovered during a study of metastatic and nonmetastatic thyroid tumors. Authors' methods: A distant-metastasis classifier for papillary thyroid cancer was built using CDR3 differences across clinicopathological groups. TCRdb used MiXCR to call clones anew from the PCR reads. TCRdb's processing, not the authors', yielded these V and J calls. This table holds about 7,000 clones, about 43% found once. Patients were all untreated before their thyroid surgery. V lost 3 bases, J lost 5 bases, and 7 bases lay in between. The CDR3 totals 13 residues. The V gene's germline CDR1 is KGHSH and CDR2 LQKENI. As concerns this clone: Its target is unknown.

Study results and caveats: Malignant thyroid tumors reportedly exceeded benign nodules significantly in TCR beta diversity, with the difference appearing in blood and tumor.

Sequences were obtained from tumor tissue. The source of this sequence is a female donor with papillary thyroid cancer or a benign thyroid nodule (not recorded which). Some clones in this sample may be carry-over from other donors' samples. The J gene is TRBJ2-2, the V gene TRBV18; D not certain. The CDR3 here is CASSPPETGELFF. In DNA, the CDR3 is TGTGCCAGCTCACCTCCCGAGACCGGGGAGCTGTTTTTT.